This entry lists 2 T cell receptor beta chains sequenced from one sample in a study of cytomegalovirus exposure and HLA in healthy donors (dated by TCRdb to 2016 to 2017). Library creation used the immunoSEQ multiplex PCR assay. A mixture of 60 forward primers for TCR Vbeta segments and 13 reverse primers for TCR Jbeta segments was used in the multiplex PCR. TCRdb provides this immuneACCESS table in a form limited to in-frame rearrangements. Some clones are lacking; in checked studies, under half of them reflect an unresolved V gene, and why the rest are absent is not known. In all, the sample holds about 140,000 clones, and around 70% of those were seen once. The top ten hold 1.5% to 2% of the sample. Sequenced: PBMCs. Receptors originate from a woman in her thirties in good health and CMV-seronegative.

The chain is built from TRBV5-1 and TRBJ2-5; D is possibly TRBD2 (7 bases). V was pared by 0 bases and J by 3 bases, with 18 bases between. Germline V lookup: CDR1 SGHRS, CDR2 YFSETQ. This CDR3 is built from 17 residues. This chain's CDR3 is CASSLAAGGGPKETQYF. CDR3 in DNA: TGCGCCAGCAGCTTGGCCGCCGGCGGGGGCCCTAAAGAGACCCAGTACTTC.

This clone was seen a few times. As DNA, the CDR3 is TGTGCCAGCAGTGAAGCGCTAGGGGCTAACTATGGCTACACCTTC. Translation: CASSEALGANYGYTF. The chain carries TRBV6-1 and TRBJ1-2, with D tentatively TRBD1 (5 bases). With 0 bases removed from V and 0 bases from J, the gap between germline ends came to 8 bases. From germline, CDR1 is MNHNS and CDR2 SASEGT. The CDR3 consists of 15 residues.